This is a list of T cell receptor beta chains from one sample in a study of CXCR3-negative and CXCR3-positive naive CD8 T cells. One entry per CDR3 protein, without DNA, is what TCRdb gives after re-calling the 5' RACE reads. This table holds 40,000 to 45,000 distinct CDR3 sequences. Sequenced input: naive CXCR3- CD8+ T cells from blood. Receptors were obtained from a human donor in good health. Some clones in this sample may be carry-over from other donors' samples. CDR3s include the opening cysteine and the closing phenylalanine or tryptophan. Only part of the rows carry a size: once, few, many, or a class if the clone is expanded.

>TRBV19|-|TRBJ1-2
CASSIGGQGLDGYTF
>TRBV4-3|-|TRBJ2-7
CASSQDRESSYEQYF
>TRBV10-2|-|TRBJ1-1
CASSVGRNTEAFF
>TRBV20-1|-|TRBJ2-7
CSASTTSGGTTLSYEQYF
>TRBV9|-|TRBJ1-1
CASSVFSRFDPEAFF
>TRBV20-1|-|TRBJ1-1
CSARLPTRLNTEAFF
>TRBV20-1|-|TRBJ2-7
CSAGEMGQQIEGSYEQYF
>TRBV7-7|medium-sized|TRBJ2-5
CASSPDSLGETQYF
>TRBV29-1|-|TRBJ1-4
CSVPGQGIEKLFF
>TRBV27|-|TRBJ2-7
CASADTLSTEQYF
>TRBV28|-|TRBJ2-7
CASSLDSRFPDYEQYF
>TRBV7-9|-|TRBJ2-1
CASTRVSGGDEILYNEQFF
>TRBV29-1|-|TRBJ2-1
CSVRGLAGGRPANEQFF
>TRBV20-1|-|TRBJ1-6
CSPRDLGDAYNSPLHF
>TRBV7-3|-|TRBJ1-1
CASSLTPMRPKKIF
>TRBV18|-|TRBJ2-7
CASSPLDRLYEQYF
>TRBV13|-|TRBJ2-7
CASSPGGLAGGEQYF
>TRBV28|-|TRBJ2-5
CASSFRGGQETQYF
>TRBV6-4|-|TRBJ2-2
CASSESTGSRELFF
>TRBV21-1|-|TRBJ2-7
CARMGGNYEQYF
>TRBV19|-|TRBJ1-4
CASTPRTVLVGDEKLFF
>TRBV12-3/TRBV12-4|-|TRBJ1-1
CASSAPGQGFWNTEAFF
>TRBV21-1|-|TRBJ2-7
CASSKAGSGGEDEQYF
>TRBV9|-|TRBJ2-1
CASSVAPGSERGPDNEQFF
>TRBV29-1|-|TRBJ2-3
CSVEGTEWASTDTQYF
>TRBV20-1|-|TRBJ2-2
CSAMVGGWTGELFF
>TRBV29-1|-|TRBJ2-7
CSVKNRGHYEQYF
>TRBV7-9|-|TRBJ1-4
CASSSVGEEEKLFF
>TRBV29-1|-|TRBJ2-2
CSVGVLGAGELFF
>TRBV7-9|-|TRBJ2-7
CASSPRDYPYEQYF
>TRBV13|-|TRBJ1-1
CASSLNHVGNTEAFF
>TRBV28|-|TRBJ2-4
CASSAEKNIQYF
>TRBV29-1|-|TRBJ1-1
CSVDPTNTEAFF
>TRBV11-2|-|TRBJ2-1
CASSLDSLVPPRGDSYNEQFF
>TRBV21-1|-|TRBJ2-7
CASSIPRDRGEQYF
>TRBV7-9|-|TRBJ2-7
CASSLTGIVNEQYF
>TRBV20-1|-|TRBJ2-7
CSAPQVRGLGYEQYF
>TRBV4-3|-|TRBJ1-2
CASSQELEDGYTF
>TRBV14|-|TRBJ2-7
CASSQDYEQYF
>TRBV28|-|TRBJ1-5
CASNRDSGEQPQHF
>TRBV29-1|-|TRBJ1-3
CSVEESGAGHSGNTIYF
>TRBV9|-|TRBJ2-7
CASSPSGTYEQYF
>TRBV29-1|-|TRBJ2-2
CSADERTGELFF